This entry lists 3 T cell receptor beta chains sequenced from one sample in a study of blood T cell repertoires in COVID-19. Here immunoSEQ multiplex PCR was the method, and the copy in TCRdb shows in-frame clones only, minus some. The sample holds 200,000 to 250,000 clones, around 88% seen once. The source material was PBMCs or T cells enriched from blood (not recorded which). The receptors come from a woman in her thirties who had been exposed to COVID-19.

The V call is TRBV7-9, the J call TRBJ2-2; a possible D gene is TRBD2 (6 bases). Trimming cost V 3 bases and J 7 bases, with 18 bases left between them. This CDR3 region has 16 residues. Germline CDR1 SEHNR, CDR2 FQNEAQ (reference sequence). DNA of the CDR3: TGTGCCAGCAGCTTTCAGTCCAGCGGAGGGAGCGGGGAGCTGTTTTTT. Protein: CASSFQSSGGSGELFF.

This clone is a singleton in its sample. The genes are TRBV12-3 or TRBV12-4 and TRBJ1-3, with D unresolved. V shed 8 bases and J shed 1 base, with 9 bases lying between them. This CDR3 has 13 residues. The CDR3 reads CASARGSGNTIYF. As DNA, the CDR3 is TGTGCCAGCGCTCGGGGATCTGGAAACACCATATATTTT.

This chain uses TRBV5-1 with TRBJ1-2, with D uncertain. There are 14 residues in the CDR3. Trimming took 0 bases from V and 4 from J, leaving 10 bases between them. In germline, CDR1 is SGHRS, CDR2 YFSETQ. In nucleotides, the CDR3 is TGCGCCAGCAGCTTGGCCCCGTCTTCCTATGGCTACACCTTC. This sequence encodes CASSLAPSSYGYTF.